This TCR beta chain was identified during a study of T-cell memory formation after mild COVID-19. Study-level points and caveats: Certain responding clones were present in pre-infection memory, suggesting participation of cross-reactive memory. Contracting CD8+ clones were enriched in EMRA, CD4+ mainly in CM and EM.

Many counts were recorded for this clonotype. Its cognate antigen is unknown. This CDR3 spans 16 amino acids. The germline V gene has CDR1 PRHDT and CDR2 FYEKMQ (reference sequence). V shed 3 bases, J shed 10 bases, and the junction held 13 bases outside the gene matches. One entry per CDR3 protein, called by TCRdb with MiXCR from the 5' RACE reads. The sample yields fewer than 35,000 distinct CDR3 sequences, roughly 16% seen once. Input material: PBMCs or a T cell subset sorted from them (not recorded which). This sequence joins TRBV13 and TRBJ2-1; 9 bases are a match to TRBD1. This TCR derives from an adult who had mild COVID-19 (a few samples of this study predate the infection). Cell type and time point are not known. The chain's CDR3 is CASSFKQGQGGLEQFF. The CDR3 DNA follows: TGTGCCAGCAGCTTTAAACAGGGACAGGGAGGACTGGAGCAGTTCTTC.